Each of the 24 T cell receptor beta chains below was sequenced from the same sample in a study of blood T cell repertoires in COVID-19. Sequencing was performed with immunoSEQ multiplex PCR; in TCRdb, only in-frame clones are kept and a portion is missing. The sample shows about 260,000 clones, 85% to 90% of them seen only once. Sequencing input: PBMCs or T cells enriched from blood (not recorded which). These receptor sequences come from a man aged 50-59 years who had been exposed to COVID-19.

The CDR3 loop reads CASSPRLDSYEQYF. Here the CDR3 DNA reads TGTGCCAGCAGCCCAAGACTAGACTCCTACGAGCAGTACTTC. The chain combines TRBV9 with TRBJ2-7, with D possibly TRBD2 on 6 matching bases. CDR1 SGDLS and CDR2 YYNGEE come from the germline V gene. This CDR3 is 14 amino acids long. Deletions cut 4 bases from V and 0 bases from J, with 11 bases between.

The J gene is TRBJ1-2, the V gene TRBV5-1; the match to TRBD1 covers 10 bases. CDR1 is SGHRS, CDR2 YFSETQ, per germline. The CDR3 loop spans 16 amino acids. The ends lost 0 bases at V and 4 bases at J; junction bases unmatched: 6. The CDR3 region is CASSLGTGGSSYGYTF. The CDR3 DNA reads as TGCGCCAGCAGCTTGGGGACAGGGGGATCCTCCTATGGCTACACCTTC.

The chain is built from TRBV18 and TRBJ1-3, with D maybe TRBD1 (6 bases). Trimming stripped 2 bases from V and 14 bases from J, with 16 bases between. Looked up from germline, CDR1 is KGHSH and CDR2 is LQKENI. The CDR3 is 13 amino acids. The CDR3 DNA sequence: TGTGCCAGCTCACCAAATCTCCAGGACAGTGTATATTTT. It is translated as CASSPNLQDSVYF. The variable domain in full, completed from reference TRBV18 and TRBJ1-3, reads NAGVMQNPRHLVRRRGQEARLRCSPMKGHSHVYWYRQLPEEGLKFMVYLQKENIIDESGMPKERFSAEFPKEGPSILRIQQVVRGDSAAYFCASSPNLQDSVYFGEGSWLTVV.

This sequence joins TRBV5-1 and TRBJ1-2, with D possibly being TRBD1 (5 bases). Germline V gene data show CDR1 as SGHRS and CDR2 as YFSETQ. V lost 4 bases and J 5 bases, leaving 21 bases between the germline ends. CDR3 length: 16 amino acids. The CDR3 region has the DNA TGCGCCAGCAGCCTTACCTCCACGACAGCAGGGTATGGCTACACCTTC. Translation: CASSLTSTTAGYGYTF.

This clone was detected once. The rearrangement joins TRBV14 to TRBJ1-1; D not resolved. V was cut by 8 bases and J by 5 bases, with 15 bases left in between. Germline CDR1 is SGHDN and CDR2 is FVKESK. The CDR3 sequence is 13 residues long. CDR3 sequence reads: CASAWTGETEAFF. CDR3 bases: TGTGCCAGCGCCTGGACGGGAGAGACTGAAGCTTTCTTT.

This chain links TRBV28 with TRBJ1-2; 8 bases match TRBD1. V shed 6 bases and J 6 bases; nucleotides not matched to a gene: 9. Germline V gene sequence: CDR1 MDHEN, CDR2 SYDVKM. This CDR3 is built from 14 residues. The CDR3 DNA reads TGTGCCAGCAGCCTAGGACAGGGATCGCATGGCTACACCTTC. Translation gives CASSLGQGSHGYTF.

This chain uses TRBV6-5 with TRBJ2-5, with D possibly being TRBD2 (6 bases). This CDR3 has 15 residues. Germline assignment: CDR1 MNHEY and CDR2 SVGAGI. V lost 7 bases, J lost 10 bases, and 25 bases lay in between. CDR3 in amino acids: CASTSEGGLLLSQYF. In DNA, the CDR3 is TGTGCCAGCACTTCCGAGGGAGGCCTCCTTCTGAGCCAGTACTTC.

This chain links TRBV5-4 with TRBJ2-2; a possible D gene is TRBD2 (5 bases). Germline lookup yields CDR1 SGHNT and CDR2 YYREEE (reference sequence). The CDR3 sequence is 15 residues long. Trimming shortened V by 0 bases and J by 5 bases, and 11 bases separated the two germline ends. This chain's CDR3 is CASSLVGSGTGELFF. The CDR3 nucleotides are TGTGCCAGCAGCTTGGTAGGGAGTGGGACCGGGGAGCTGTTTTTT. Based on the CDR3 plus reference TRBV5-4 and TRBJ2-2, the full variable domain is ETGVTQSPTHLIKTRGQQVTLRCSSQSGHNTVSWYQQALGQGPQFIFQYYREEENGRGNFPPRFSGLQFPNYSSELNVNALELDDSALYLCASSLVGSGTGELFFGEGSRLTVL.

V usage is TRBV19 and J usage is TRBJ1-2; perhaps TRBD1 as D (6 bases). V was cut by 5 bases and J by 4 bases, with 17 bases left in between. Germline lookup yields CDR1 LNHDA and CDR2 SQIVND (reference sequence). The CDR3 totals 15 residues. The CDR3 is CASSPTIGQIYGYTF. The CDR3, as DNA: TGTGCCAGTAGTCCAACTATCGGACAGATCTATGGCTACACCTTC. Combining the CDR3 with reference TRBV19 and TRBJ1-2 gives the whole variable domain DGGITQSPKYLFRKEGQNVTLSCEQNLNHDAMYWYRQDPGQGLRLIYYSQIVNDFQKGDIAEGYSVSREKKESFPLTVTSAQKNPTAFYLCASSPTIGQIYGYTFGSGTRLTVV.

This chain uses TRBV18 with TRBJ1-1, with TRBD1 matching 11 bases. V trimming: 5 bases; J trimming: 4 bases; junction bases outside the gene matches: 6. This CDR3 is 15 amino acids long. CDR1 is KGHSH, CDR2 LQKENI, per germline. CDR3 bases: TGTGCCAGCTCATCCTCCGGGACAGGGGGCACTGAAGCTTTCTTT. It specifies CASSSSGTGGTEAFF.

The chain joins TRBV7-9 to TRBJ1-1; D perhaps matches TRBD1 (5 bases). The CDR3 has 11 amino acids. CDR1 and CDR2 (germline): SEHNR, FQNEAQ (reference sequence). V lost 1 base and J 8 bases, leaving 5 bases between the germline ends. CDR3 sequence: CASSLGQEAFF. CDR3 sequence (DNA): TGTGCCAGCAGCTTAGGACAGGAAGCTTTCTTT.

The V call is TRBV30, the J call TRBJ2-1; TRBD1 might be the D (6 bases). This CDR3 comprises 15 residues. The ends were cut back, 4 bases at V and 4 bases at J, with 17 bases in the middle. CDR1 GTSNPN and CDR2 SVGIG come from the germline V gene (reference sequence). The CDR3 region has the DNA TGTGCCTGGACCAATCCAGGGGATGGGTACAATGAGCAGTTCTTC. It codes for CAWTNPGDGYNEQFF.

Comment on this clone: Additional DNA sequences in this sample encode the identical CDR3. The chain uses TRBV28 and TRBJ1-3; perhaps TRBD1 as D (6 bases). CDR1 and CDR2 from the germline V gene are MDHEN and SYDVKM. CDR3 length: 15 residues. V gave up 1 base and J gave up 1 base, with 8 bases separating them. The chain's CDR3 is CASSLYQGSGNTIYF. The CDR3, as DNA: TGTGCCAGCAGTTTATATCAGGGGTCTGGAAACACCATATATTTT.

The chain is built from TRBV7-2 and TRBJ2-5; D gene ambiguous. This CDR3 region has 14 residues. Trimming took off 5 bases at V and 5 bases at J, with 15 bases between the two ends. Per the germline V gene, CDR1 is SGHTA and CDR2 is FQGNSA. The CDR3 sequence is CASSPAAERETQYF. The DNA for the CDR3 is TGTGCCAGCAGCCCCGCGGCCGAACGGGAGACCCAGTACTTC. The full variable domain, in which reference TRBV7-2 and TRBJ2-5 provide the parts outside the CDR3, is GAGVSQSPSNKVTEKGKDVELRCDPISGHTALYWYRQSLGQGLEFLIYFQGNSAPDKSGLPSDRFSAERTGGSVSTLTIQRTQQEDSAVYLCASSPAAERETQYFGPGTRLLVL.

This clone was detected once. This chain links TRBV28 with TRBJ2-1; a possible D gene is TRBD2 (5 bases). The CDR3 sequence is 14 residues long. The V gene's germline CDR1 is MDHEN and CDR2 SYDVKM. V gave up 1 base and J gave up 10 bases, with 14 bases separating them. The CDR3 DNA is TGTGCCAGCAGTTTATTACTAGATCGTCTCGAGCAGTTCTTC. It translates to CASSLLLDRLEQFF.

The V and J genes are TRBV28 and TRBJ2-7; no clear D. Trimming stripped 5 bases from V and 2 bases from J, with 16 bases between. From germline, CDR1 is MDHEN and CDR2 SYDVKM. The CDR3 length is 15 residues. CDR3 DNA sequence: TGTGCCAGCAGTCAGTACACCAGTCCAACCTACGAGCAGTACTTC. Amino acid sequence: CASSQYTSPTYEQYF.

V is TRBV6-5 and J is TRBJ2-7; weak D call: TRBD2 (6 bases). This CDR3 has 15 amino acids. The V end lost 7 bases, the J end lost 1 base, and 17 bases lay between the germline ends. Germline assignment: CDR1 MNHEY and CDR2 SVGAGI. This CDR3 is CASMALGLTSYEQYF. The CDR3 region has the DNA TGTGCCAGCATGGCGTTGGGACTTACTTCCTACGAGCAGTACTTC.

This clone was detected only a few times. The chain carries TRBV28 and TRBJ1-2; D is perhaps TRBD1 (5 bases). From germline, CDR1 is MDHEN and CDR2 SYDVKM. This CDR3 contains 14 residues. Trimming shortened V by 6 bases and J by 4 bases, and 15 bases separated the two germline ends. CDR3 amino acids: CASSRPQGSYGYTF. CDR3 coding DNA: TGTGCCAGCAGCCGACCTCAGGGTTCCTATGGCTACACCTTC.

The CDR3 bases are TGTGCCAGCAGCCAAGATTTTATGGGGGGGCACTGGGGTGGCTACACCTTC. Its protein product is CASSQDFMGGHWGGYTF. The genes are TRBV3-1 (or the pseudogene TRBV3-2) and TRBJ1-2; TRBD1 is a possible D gene (6 bases). Trimming cost V 0 bases and J 7 bases, with 21 bases left between them. Germline values: CDR1 LGHDT, CDR2 YNNKEL (reference sequence). The CDR3 consists of 17 residues.

The V gene is TRBV18, the J gene TRBJ1-5; D possibly corresponds to TRBD1 (5 bases). The V and J ends lost 3 bases and 3 bases respectively, with 15 bases between them. The CDR3 extends over 16 amino acids. CDR1 KGHSH and CDR2 LQKENI come from the germline V gene. The CDR3, as DNA: TGTGCCAGCTCACCTTCCGTGGGGGGGAACAATCAGCCCCAGCATTTT. It translates to CASSPSVGGNNQPQHF.

The chain carries TRBV5-4 and TRBJ2-2; 9 nucleotides match TRBD1. Germline values: CDR1 SGHNT, CDR2 YYREEE (reference sequence). Trimming removed 2 bases from V and 2 bases from J; junction bases left unmatched: 4. The CDR3 contains 16 residues. Here the CDR3 DNA reads TGTGCCAGCAGCTTCTGGACAGGGGTAAACACCGGGGAGCTGTTTTTT. Translation: CASSFWTGVNTGELFF.

The chain uses TRBV6-1 and TRBJ1-5; no reliable D call. The V gene lost 2 bases and the J gene lost 4 bases, with 12 bases spanning the gap. This CDR3 has 15 residues. Germline V CDR1 and CDR2: MNHNS, SASEGT. CDR3 loop: CASSESGQQNQPQHF. In DNA, the CDR3 is TGTGCCAGCAGTGAAAGTGGGCAGCAAAATCAGCCCCAGCATTTT.

This chain connects TRBV19 to TRBJ2-1; 13 bases align to TRBD2. The germline gives CDR1 LNHDA, CDR2 SQIVND (reference sequence). There are 23 residues in the CDR3. Trimming cost V 2 bases and J 0 bases; bases outside gene matches: 19. Here the CDR3 DNA reads TGTGCCAGTAGTATAAGGTGGACCCGGGTGGGACTAGCGGGGATGAGCTCCTACAATGAGCAGTTCTTC. Its protein product is CASSIRWTRVGLAGMSSYNEQFF.

V and J are TRBV11-3 and TRBJ2-2; 7 nucleotides align to TRBD1. CDR1 and CDR2 (germline): SGHNT, YENEEA. This CDR3 comprises 15 residues. The ends lost 5 bases at V and 4 bases at J; junction bases unmatched: 7. The CDR3 DNA sequence: TGTGCCAGCAGCCCCCGAGGGACAGCCACCGGGGAGCTGTTTTTT. Its protein product is CASSPRGTATGELFF.